These 2 T cell receptor beta chains share one sample of origin, sequenced in a study of blood T cell repertoires in COVID-19. Here immunoSEQ multiplex PCR was the method, and the copy in TCRdb shows in-frame clones only, minus some. The sample carries under 200,000 clones, roughly 80% recorded once. The sample was peripheral blood. The origin of the receptors is a man aged 55 to 69 with acute or convalescent COVID-19.

This rearrangement joins TRBV7-3 to TRBJ1-2; 8 bases line up with TRBD1. CDR1 is SGHTA, CDR2 FQGTGA, per germline. The CDR3 consists of 14 residues. The V gene end was trimmed by 4 bases and the J gene end by 3 bases; junction bases not matched to a gene: 4. The DNA of the CDR3 is TGTGCCAGCAGCTCAGGGGGCAGCGACTATGGCTACACCTTC. Its protein product is CASSSGGSDYGYTF.

The chain recombines TRBV5-1 with TRBJ1-4, with a tentative D call TRBD1 (5 bases). Trimming left V 0 bases short and J 5 bases short, with 20 bases between. Germline-derived CDR1 and CDR2 are SGHRS and YFSETQ. This CDR3 region has 18 residues. This CDR3 is CASSLADTGLEWNEKLFF. Here the CDR3 DNA reads TGCGCCAGCAGCTTGGCGGACACGGGCTTAGAATGGAATGAAAAACTGTTTTTT.